The clone carrying this TCR beta chain was observed once. What it binds is not known. This same CDR3 is encoded by further DNA sequences in the sample. This entry comes from a study of radiotherapy plus CTLA-4 blockade in lung cancer. Broader study findings: Peripheral blood showed expansion of tumor-derived TCR clones after radiotherapy and ipilimumab.

Clones were read by immunoSEQ multiplex PCR, and TCRdb kept only the in-frame ones, dropping some. The repertoire holds 90,000 to 150,000 clones, with about 83% as singletons. Germline V gives CDR1 SGDLS, CDR2 YYNGEE. The V gene end was trimmed by 4 bases and the J gene end by 0 bases; junction bases not matched to a gene: 4. This CDR3 spans 15 amino acids. Receiving focal radiation plus CTLA-4 blockade with ipilimumab were patients who had chemo-refractory metastatic non-small-cell lung cancer. This chain links TRBV9 with TRBJ1-3, with 7 positions matching TRBD1. This TCR was recovered from a human donor with non-small cell lung cancer who had a partial response to radiotherapy plus ipilimumab. The sequencing here drew on peripheral blood, taken from a patient treated with radiotherapy plus ipilimumab. The CDR3 bases are TGTGCCAGCAGCCCAAGACAGGGCTCTGGAAACACCATATATTTT. It encodes CASSPRQGSGNTIYF.